The 32 T cell receptor beta chains presented below share a single source sample, sequenced in a study of blood T cell repertoires in COVID-19. TCRdb keeps only in-frame clones here, not all; method: immunoSEQ multiplex PCR. The table has some 180,000 clones, 85% seen once. Input material: peripheral blood. The receptors shown here come from a woman aged 55-70 years with acute or convalescent COVID-19.

The CDR3 loop is CASSPIKTGTSGKVGEQFF. As DNA, the CDR3 is TGTGCCAGCAGCCCGATTAAAACAGGGACTAGCGGGAAGGTTGGTGAGCAGTTCTTC. The rearrangement links TRBV9 to TRBJ2-1, with TRBD2 identical over 13 bases. Per germline, CDR1 SGDLS and CDR2 YYNGEE. This CDR3 is built from 19 residues. The V and J ends lost 4 bases and 9 bases, in that order; junction bases with no gene match: 19.

This chain links TRBV24-1 with TRBJ1-5; the match to TRBD1 covers 9 bases. CDR1 KGHDR and CDR2 SFDVKD come from the germline V gene. The CDR3 length is 15 residues. V lost 2 bases to trimming and J lost 5 bases; unmatched junction nucleotides: 3. The CDR3 nucleotides read TGTGCCACCAGTGATTCGGGACAGGGACATCAGCCCCAGCATTTT. Residues: CATSDSGQGHQPQHF.

The chain employs TRBV12-3 or TRBV12-4 and TRBJ2-7; 9 nucleotides agree with TRBD2. V lost 7 bases, J lost 5 bases, and 6 bases stayed unmatched. This CDR3 has 13 residues. The CDR3 region is CASKVAGVHEQYF. The DNA for the CDR3 is TGTGCCAGCAAGGTAGCGGGAGTTCACGAGCAGTACTTC.

This clone was seen just once. The J gene is TRBJ2-7, the V gene TRBV11-2; D remains unclear. Germline V gene sequence: CDR1 SGHAT, CDR2 FQNNGV. Deletions cut 1 base from V and 3 bases from J, with 16 bases between. This CDR3 is 16 amino acids long. The CDR3 DNA follows: TGTGCCAGCAGCTTAGGCGGTCGGCCCCCCGTCTACGAGCAGTACTTC. It codes for CASSLGGRPPVYEQYF.

A few counts support this clone. The chain joins TRBV3-1 (or the pseudogene TRBV3-2) to TRBJ2-7, with 12 positions matching TRBD2. The CDR3 totals 15 residues. Germline lookup yields CDR1 LGHDT and CDR2 YNNKEL (reference sequence). With V trimmed by 4 bases and J by 2 bases, 3 bases remained unmatched. DNA of the CDR3: TGTGCCAGCAGCCCGACTAGCGGGAGAACCTACGAGCAGTACTTC. Its protein is CASSPTSGRTYEQYF.

J is TRBJ1-5 and V is TRBV28, with D unclear. This CDR3 contains 15 residues. Germline V gene lookup returns CDR1 MDHEN and CDR2 SYDVKM. The ends were cut back, 6 bases at V and 2 bases at J, with 14 bases in the middle. CDR3 loop: CASSSRLRGNQPQHF. The CDR3 nucleotides read TGTGCCAGCAGCTCCAGGCTCCGTGGCAATCAGCCCCAGCATTTT.

The gene calls are TRBV18 and TRBJ1-2, with D tentatively TRBD1 (5 bases). Germline values: CDR1 KGHSH, CDR2 LQKENI. Trimming cost V 0 bases and J 7 bases, with 9 bases left between them. The CDR3 runs to 13 residues. CDR3: CASSPPGVRGYTF. CDR3 nucleotides: TGTGCCAGCTCACCACCAGGGGTTCGTGGCTACACCTTC.

V and J are TRBV5-6 and TRBJ1-2; TRBD1 agrees at 7 bases. Germline values: CDR1 SGHDT, CDR2 YYEEEE. The junction had 2 bases not matched to a gene; V was cut back by 6 bases and J by 3 bases. There are 12 residues in the CDR3. The CDR3 bases are TGTGCCAGCACCGGACAGGACTATGGCTACACCTTC. Amino acids: CASTGQDYGYTF.

This chain uses TRBV11-2 with TRBJ1-4, with D unresolved. Trimming stripped 1 base from V and 8 bases from J, with 11 bases between. There are 14 residues in the CDR3. Germline loops: CDR1 SGHAT, CDR2 FQNNGV. CDR3 region: CASSLGSLSEKLFF. Here the CDR3 DNA reads TGTGCCAGCAGCTTAGGATCCCTTAGCGAAAAACTGTTTTTT. The whole variable domain, filled in from reference TRBV11-2 and TRBJ1-4, reads EAGVAQSPRYKIIEKRQSVAFWCNPISGHATLYWYQQILGQGPKLLIQFQNNGVVDDSQLPKDRFSAERLKGVDSTLKIQPAKLEDSAVYLCASSLGSLSEKLFFGSGTQLSVL.

The chain couples TRBV2 to TRBJ1-5; 10 bases agree with TRBD1. CDR3 length: 14 residues. Germline CDR1 SNHLY, CDR2 FYNNEI. Trimming at V came to 6 bases and at J to 4 bases, leaving 3 bases not matched to a gene. The CDR3 DNA reads as TGTGCCAGCAGACGGGGACAGGGGAATCAGCCCCAGCATTTT. Amino acids: CASRRGQGNQPQHF.

This clone occurred once. The chain recombines TRBV24-1 with TRBJ1-2; 8 bases match TRBD1. CDR1 and CDR2 (germline): KGHDR, SFDVKD. With 3 bases clipped from V and 6 bases from J, the junction kept 8 bases outside the gene matches. This CDR3 contains 15 residues. The CDR3 nucleotides are TGTGCCACCAGTGATCCACGGACAGGGTCTAATGGCTACACCTTC. Encoded protein: CATSDPRTGSNGYTF.

The genes are TRBV10-1 and TRBJ2-5; 7 bases agree with TRBD1. V lost 7 bases and J lost 1; bases outside the gene matches: 6. The CDR3 consists of 14 residues. Per the germline V gene, CDR1 is WNHNN and CDR2 is SYGVQD (reference sequence). The CDR3: CASNLDRVQETQYF. CDR3 bases: TGCGCCAGCAACCTTGACAGGGTCCAAGAGACCCAGTACTTC.

The chain has TRBV6-5 and TRBJ2-5; 10 positions match TRBD2. Trimming at V came to 6 bases and at J to 2 bases, leaving 6 bases not matched to a gene. CDR3 length equals 15 residues. Germline CDR1 is MNHEY and CDR2 is SVGAGI. CDR3 loop: CASRRSSGRQETQYF. The DNA for the CDR3 is TGTGCCAGCAGGCGATCTAGCGGGAGACAAGAGACCCAGTACTTC.

The rearrangement uses TRBV3-1 (or the pseudogene TRBV3-2) and TRBJ2-7; the D is unclear. The V and J ends lost 2 bases and 6 bases respectively, with 14 bases between them. CDR1 is LGHDT and CDR2 is YNNKEL in the germline V gene (reference sequence). CDR3 length: 14 amino acids. The CDR3 reads CASSQISRSREQYF. CDR3 nucleotides: TGTGCCAGCAGCCAAATCTCGAGAAGTCGCGAGCAGTACTTC.

V usage is TRBV9 and J usage is TRBJ2-7; D is perhaps TRBD2 (7 bases). The germline V and J ends were trimmed by 4 bases and 5 bases, with 16 bases remaining between them. CDR1 is SGDLS and CDR2 is YYNGEE in the germline V gene. The CDR3 runs to 14 residues. CDR3 sequence (DNA): TGTGCCAGCAGCCCCAGCGGGACAATCGACGAGCAGTACTTC. Translating gives CASSPSGTIDEQYF.

This clone was observed a single time. The chain is built from TRBV6-6 and TRBJ1-1; D ambiguous. V was trimmed by 7 bases and J by 1 base, leaving 13 bases between them. Germline CDR1 MNHNY, CDR2 SVGAGI (reference sequence). The CDR3 covers 14 residues. The CDR3 nucleotides read TGTGCCAGCACTACTTTTGCGAGGAACACTGAAGCTTTCTTT. This gives the protein CASTTFARNTEAFF.

This chain joins TRBV3-1 (or the pseudogene TRBV3-2) and TRBJ1-1, with a weak D call TRBD1 (6 bases). The CDR3 is 13 amino acids. The V end was cut by 1 base, the J end by 4 bases, with 7 bases between. Germline CDR1 is LGHDT and CDR2 is YNNKEL (reference sequence). The CDR3 coding sequence is TGTGCCAGCAGCCAAGCACAGGGCACTGAAGCTTTCTTT. It translates to CASSQAQGTEAFF.

The CDR3 sequence is CASSEGWRLFF. The CDR3 coding sequence is TGTGCCAGCAGTGAAGGATGGCGGCTGTTTTTT. The rearrangement links TRBV6-1 to TRBJ1-4; D call uncertain. CDR3 length: 11 residues. Germline values: CDR1 MNHNS, CDR2 SASEGT. Trimming removed 1 base from V and 14 bases from J, with 8 bases in between.

This clone has only one observation. The gene calls are TRBV5-4 and TRBJ1-4; 8 bases agree with TRBD1. CDR1 SGHNT and CDR2 YYREEE come from the germline V gene (reference sequence). The CDR3 is 17 amino acids. V lost 4 bases and J lost 7; bases outside the gene matches: 15. CDR3 nucleotide sequence: TGTGCCAGCAGCCCTGGGACAGGCGGCAACGAGGCTGAAAAACTGTTTTTT. It codes for CASSPGTGGNEAEKLFF.

The V and J genes are TRBV30 and TRBJ1-1, with TRBD1 as a possible D gene (5 bases). Trimming stripped 3 bases from V and 1 base from J, with 6 bases between. The CDR3 runs to 12 residues. Germline V gene data show CDR1 as GTSNPN and CDR2 as SVGIG (reference sequence). The CDR3 DNA follows: TGTGCCTGGAGGACAGCGAACACTGAAGCTTTCTTT. Protein product: CAWRTANTEAFF.

For the CDR3, the DNA is TGTGCCAGCAGCCAAGCCGGAGACACTGAAGCTTTCTTT. It codes for CASSQAGDTEAFF. This chain joins TRBV3-1 (or the pseudogene TRBV3-2) and TRBJ1-1; D remains ambiguous. CDR1 is LGHDT, CDR2 YNNKEL, per germline (reference sequence). With 1 base removed from V and 3 bases from J, the gap between germline ends came to 6 bases. This CDR3 is built from 13 residues.

CDR3 coding DNA: TGTGCCACCAGCAGAGATAGAGGCGGGTACAATGAGCAGTTCTTC. Its translation: CATSRDRGGYNEQFF. This rearrangement joins TRBV15 to TRBJ2-1; D possibly corresponds to TRBD2 (5 bases). Trimming removed 0 bases from V and 4 bases from J, with 10 bases in between. The germline V gene has CDR1 LNHNV and CDR2 YYDKDF (reference sequence). The CDR3 has 15 amino acids. Complete variable domain (other parts from reference TRBV15 and TRBJ2-1): DAMVIQNPRYQVTQFGKPVTLSCSQTLNHNVMYWYQQKSSQAPKLLFHYYDKDFNNEADTPDNFQSRRPNTSFCFLDIRSPGLGDTAMYLCATSRDRGGYNEQFFGPGTRLTVL.

This clone was recorded a few times. This chain joins TRBV2 and TRBJ1-1; 7 bases agree with TRBD1. CDR1 is SNHLY and CDR2 is FYNNEI in the germline V gene. The J segment lost 4 bases and the V segment lost 6 bases, leaving 8 bases of the junction unmatched. The CDR3 is 14 residues long. The CDR3: CASSEMTGFTEAFF. The CDR3 coding sequence is TGTGCCAGCAGCGAAATGACAGGGTTCACTGAAGCTTTCTTT.

The CDR3 sequence is CASSLLGGDEKLFF. The CDR3 nucleotides are TGTGCCAGCAGTCTCCTGGGGGGTGATGAAAAACTGTTTTTT. The rearrangement uses TRBV6-5 and TRBJ1-4, with D possibly matching TRBD1 (5 bases). V gave up 5 bases and J gave up 6 bases, with 13 bases separating them. This CDR3 has 14 residues. Germline loops: CDR1 MNHEY, CDR2 SVGAGI.

The V and J genes are TRBV5-1 and TRBJ1-4; TRBD1 might be the D (5 bases). Trimming cost V 2 bases and J 6 bases, with 17 bases left between them. The CDR3 sequence is 16 residues long. CDR1 SGHRS and CDR2 YFSETQ come from the germline V gene. DNA for the CDR3: TGCGCCAGCAGCTTTCGCGTGGGGGGTTTGGATGAAAAACTGTTTTTT. It yields the protein CASSFRVGGLDEKLFF.

This clone appeared once. The chain is built from TRBV6-5 and TRBJ2-1; 8 bases fit TRBD1. Unmatched junction bases numbered 4, after V lost 8 bases and J lost 4 bases. Looked up from germline, CDR1 is MNHEY and CDR2 is SVGAGI. This CDR3 is 13 amino acids long. The DNA for the CDR3 is TGTGCCAGCGGGACAGGCTATTACAATGAGCAGTTCTTC. Residues: CASGTGYYNEQFF.

This clone was picked up one time. The V and J genes are TRBV30 and TRBJ1-5, with TRBD1 as a possible D gene (6 bases). V lost 3 bases and J 8 bases, leaving 26 bases between the germline ends. The CDR3 covers 17 residues. CDR1 and CDR2 (germline): GTSNPN, SVGIG (reference sequence). CDR3 amino acids: CAWSAGDLTPGAEPQHF. The CDR3 coding sequence is TGTGCCTGGAGCGCGGGAGACCTAACCCCGGGGGCCGAGCCCCAGCATTTT.

The V call is TRBV9, the J call TRBJ1-3, with 8 positions matching TRBD1. The CDR3 length is 15 residues. In germline, CDR1 is SGDLS, CDR2 YYNGEE. Losses at the gene ends were 0 bases for V and 4 bases for J; bases not matched to a gene: 3. CDR3: CASSVAGGEGNTIYF. CDR3 nucleotide sequence: TGTGCCAGCAGCGTAGCAGGGGGCGAGGGAAACACCATATATTTT.

The rearrangement links TRBV30 to TRBJ1-1, with a tentative D call TRBD1 (5 bases). Germline assignment: CDR1 GTSNPN and CDR2 SVGIG (reference sequence). V gave up 4 bases and J gave up 3 bases, with 18 bases separating them. The CDR3 has 15 residues. The CDR3 loop reads CAWIGVTRGDTEAFF. Written as DNA, the CDR3 is TGTGCCTGGATAGGGGTTACAAGGGGTGACACTGAAGCTTTCTTT. Using reference TRBV30 and TRBJ1-1 for the parts outside the CDR3, the full variable domain is SQTIHQWPATLVQPVGSPLSLECTVEGTSNPNLYWYRQAAGRGLQLLFYSVGIGQISSEVPQNLSASRPQDRQFILSSKKLLLSDSGFYLCAWIGVTRGDTEAFFGQGTRLTVV.

This clone was detected once. The gene calls are TRBV6-5 and TRBJ1-5; a possible D gene is TRBD1 (5 bases). The V end lost 5 bases, the J end lost 5 bases, and 16 bases lay between the germline ends. CDR1 is MNHEY, CDR2 SVGAGI, per germline. The CDR3 sequence is 15 residues long. In DNA form, the CDR3 reads TGTGCCAGCAGTCGTGACGGGGACTTTTATCAGCCCCAGCATTTT. This sequence encodes CASSRDGDFYQPQHF.

The rearrangement uses TRBV6-5 and TRBJ2-7, with TRBD2 matching 8 bases. In germline, CDR1 is MNHEY, CDR2 SVGAGI. Trimming removed 0 bases from V and 0 bases from J; junction bases left unmatched: 4. This CDR3 is built from 16 residues. For the CDR3, the DNA is TGTGCCAGCAGTTACTCGCGGGGGGCCCACTCCTACGAGCAGTACTTC. Residues: CASSYSRGAHSYEQYF.

The chain links TRBV28 to TRBJ2-3; the D is unclear. V lost 5 bases to trimming and J lost 6 bases, with 9 bases between them. The CDR3 has 12 residues. From germline, CDR1 is MDHEN and CDR2 SYDVKM. In DNA form, the CDR3 reads TGTGCCAGCAGTCCCGCCCAGGATACGCAGTATTTT. Translation gives CASSPAQDTQYF.